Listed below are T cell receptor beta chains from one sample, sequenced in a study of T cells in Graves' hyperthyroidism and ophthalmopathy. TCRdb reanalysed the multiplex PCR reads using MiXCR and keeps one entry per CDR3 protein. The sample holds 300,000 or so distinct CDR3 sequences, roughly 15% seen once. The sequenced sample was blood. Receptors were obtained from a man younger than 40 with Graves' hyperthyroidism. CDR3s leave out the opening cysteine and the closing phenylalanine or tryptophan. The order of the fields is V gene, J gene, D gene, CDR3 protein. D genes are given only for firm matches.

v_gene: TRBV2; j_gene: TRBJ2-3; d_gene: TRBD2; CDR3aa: ASSQHLGLAGDEADTQY
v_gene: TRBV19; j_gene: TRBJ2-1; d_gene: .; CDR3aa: ASKDSGSSYNEQF
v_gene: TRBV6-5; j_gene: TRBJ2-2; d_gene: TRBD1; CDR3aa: ASSYLGGTGNTGELF
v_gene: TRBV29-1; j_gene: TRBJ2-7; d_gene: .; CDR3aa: SVGEGRGYEQY
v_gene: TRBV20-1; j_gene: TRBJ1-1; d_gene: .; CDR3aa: SARDEGRDTEAF
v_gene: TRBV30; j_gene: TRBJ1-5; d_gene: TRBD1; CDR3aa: AWSAGGNQPQH
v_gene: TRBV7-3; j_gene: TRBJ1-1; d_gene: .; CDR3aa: ASSFRDGVEAF
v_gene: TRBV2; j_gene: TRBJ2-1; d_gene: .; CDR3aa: ASSETSGVYNEQF
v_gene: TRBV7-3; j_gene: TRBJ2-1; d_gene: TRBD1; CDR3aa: ASRLTGAYNEQF
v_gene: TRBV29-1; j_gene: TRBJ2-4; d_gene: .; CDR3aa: SVGTKDRPVGNIQY
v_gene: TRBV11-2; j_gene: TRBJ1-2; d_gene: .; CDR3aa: ASSKRQGGYT
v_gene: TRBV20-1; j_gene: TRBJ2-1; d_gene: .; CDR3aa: SAASGLSSYNEQF
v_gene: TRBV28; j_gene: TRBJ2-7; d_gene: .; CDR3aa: ASIKDLSIYEQY
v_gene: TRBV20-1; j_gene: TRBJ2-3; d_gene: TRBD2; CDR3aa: SARDGQAGADTQY
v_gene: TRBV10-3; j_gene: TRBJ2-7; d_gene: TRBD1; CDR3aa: AISESGQAEQY
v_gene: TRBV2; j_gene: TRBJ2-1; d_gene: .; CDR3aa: ASTALGGYNEQF
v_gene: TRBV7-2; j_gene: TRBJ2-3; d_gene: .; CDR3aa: ASSLDGLAYTDTQY
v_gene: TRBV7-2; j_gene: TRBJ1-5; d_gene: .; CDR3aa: ASSVEGPPRPQH
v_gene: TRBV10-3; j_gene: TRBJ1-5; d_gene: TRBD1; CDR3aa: AISYRGSGQPQH
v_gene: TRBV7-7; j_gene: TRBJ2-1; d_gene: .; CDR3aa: ASSLQRVGEQF
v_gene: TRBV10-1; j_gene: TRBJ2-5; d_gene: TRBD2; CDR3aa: ASSAGLGTQY
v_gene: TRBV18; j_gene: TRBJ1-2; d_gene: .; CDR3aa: ASSPLDSYGYT
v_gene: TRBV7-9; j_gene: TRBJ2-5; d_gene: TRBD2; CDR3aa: ASSSGTSGSAETQY
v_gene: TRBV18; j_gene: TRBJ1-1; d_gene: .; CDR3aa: ASSPDGERGAF
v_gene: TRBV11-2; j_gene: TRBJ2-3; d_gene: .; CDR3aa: ASSLGDHSTDTQY
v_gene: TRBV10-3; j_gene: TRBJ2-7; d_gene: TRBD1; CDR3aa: AISRQGRHEQY